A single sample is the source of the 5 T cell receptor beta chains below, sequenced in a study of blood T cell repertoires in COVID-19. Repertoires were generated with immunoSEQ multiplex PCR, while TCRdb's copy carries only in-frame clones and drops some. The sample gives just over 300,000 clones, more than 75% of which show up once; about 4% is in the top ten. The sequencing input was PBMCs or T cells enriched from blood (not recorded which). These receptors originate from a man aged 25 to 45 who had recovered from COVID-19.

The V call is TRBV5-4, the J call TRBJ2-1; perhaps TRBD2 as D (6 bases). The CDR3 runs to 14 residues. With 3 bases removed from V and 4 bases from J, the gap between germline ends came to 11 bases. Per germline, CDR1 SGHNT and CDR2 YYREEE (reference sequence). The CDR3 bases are TGTGCCAGCAGCTCTGGGGGAGGATACAATGAGCAGTTCTTC. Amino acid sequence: CASSSGGGYNEQFF.

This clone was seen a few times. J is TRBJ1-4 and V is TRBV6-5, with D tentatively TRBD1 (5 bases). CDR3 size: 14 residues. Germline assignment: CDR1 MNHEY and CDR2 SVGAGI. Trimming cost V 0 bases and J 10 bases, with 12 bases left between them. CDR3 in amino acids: CASSYSGTGGKLFF. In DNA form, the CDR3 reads TGTGCCAGCAGTTACTCGGGCACGGGGGGAAAACTGTTTTTT.

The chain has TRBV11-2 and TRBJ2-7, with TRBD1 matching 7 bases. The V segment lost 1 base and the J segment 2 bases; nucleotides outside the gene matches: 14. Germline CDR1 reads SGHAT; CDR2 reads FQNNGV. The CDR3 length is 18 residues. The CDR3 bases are TGTGCCAGCAGCTTAGCGCTAGTACAGGGGAAGGGGGCCTACGAGCAGTACTTC. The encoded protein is CASSLALVQGKGAYEQYF.

The CDR3 reads CASSDSWWGEGAQYF. The DNA for the CDR3 is TGTGCCAGCAGTGATTCGTGGTGGGGGGAAGGGGCCCAGTACTTC. This sequence joins TRBV25-1 and TRBJ2-5, with D maybe TRBD2 (6 bases). The germline V gene encodes CDR1 MGHDK and CDR2 SYGVNS. The CDR3 runs 15 residues. With 3 bases removed from V and 9 bases from J, the gap between germline ends came to 20 bases.

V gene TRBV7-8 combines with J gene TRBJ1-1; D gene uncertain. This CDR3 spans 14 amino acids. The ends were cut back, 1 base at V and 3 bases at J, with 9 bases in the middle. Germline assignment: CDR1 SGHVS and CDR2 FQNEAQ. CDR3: CASSLVGRDTEAFF. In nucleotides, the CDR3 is TGTGCCAGCAGCTTAGTCGGGAGGGACACTGAAGCTTTCTTT.